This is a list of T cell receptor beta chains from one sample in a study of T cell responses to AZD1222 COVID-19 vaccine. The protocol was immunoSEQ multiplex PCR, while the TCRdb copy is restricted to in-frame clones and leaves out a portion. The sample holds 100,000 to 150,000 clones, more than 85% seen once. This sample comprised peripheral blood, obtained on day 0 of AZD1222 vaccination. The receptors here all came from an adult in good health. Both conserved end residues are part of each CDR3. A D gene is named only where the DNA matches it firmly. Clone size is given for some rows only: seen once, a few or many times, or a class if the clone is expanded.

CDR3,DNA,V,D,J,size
CASSLEGGQNTEAFF,TGTGCCAGCAGCTTAGAGGGGGGCCAGAACACTGAAGCTTTCTTT,TRBV11-3,-,TRBJ1-1,-
CASSQAGPNEYSNQPQHF,TGCGCCAGCAGCCAAGCGGGACCCAACGAATATAGCAATCAGCCCCAGCATTTT,TRBV4-1,-,TRBJ1-5,-
CATLDEVGGTNTEAFF,TGTGCCACCCTAGATGAAGTCGGGGGCACGAACACTGAAGCTTTCTTT,TRBV10-3,-,TRBJ1-1,-
CASTRYAGNTIYF,TGTGCCAGCACCCGCTATGCTGGAAACACCATATATTTT,TRBV6-5,-,TRBJ1-3,-
CASSLSGGMNTEAFF,TGTGCCAGCAGTTTATCCGGGGGCATGAACACTGAAGCTTTCTTT,TRBV27,-,TRBJ1-1,-
CASRGAYEQYF,TGTGCCAGCAGGGGGGCCTACGAGCAGTACTTC,TRBV28,-,TRBJ2-7,-
CASSSTTGVYGYTF,TGTGCCAGCAGTTCCACGACAGGGGTCTATGGCTACACCTTC,TRBV6-2/TRBV6-3,TRBD1,TRBJ1-2,once
CASSEEGQGNTEAFF,TGTGCCAGCAGTGAAGAAGGGCAGGGAAACACTGAAGCTTTCTTT,TRBV6-1,-,TRBJ1-1,-
CASSRGNTGELFF,TGTGCCAGCAGCCGGGGAAACACCGGGGAGCTGTTTTTT,TRBV3-1/TRBV3-2,-,TRBJ2-2,-
CASSYRSGAYEQYF,TGTGCCAGCAGTTACCGAAGCGGCGCCTACGAGCAGTACTTC,TRBV6-5,-,TRBJ2-7,-
CASSDPLRATNEKLFF,TGTGCCAGCAGTGACCCCCTCCGAGCAACTAATGAAAAACTGTTTTTT,TRBV6-1,-,TRBJ1-4,-
CAITRDRGPNTEAFF,TGTGCCATCACGCGGGACAGGGGCCCGAACACTGAAGCTTTCTTT,TRBV10-3,TRBD1,TRBJ1-1,-
CASGPRRQAAYEQYF,TGTGCCAGTGGTCCCCGGAGACAGGCTGCCTACGAGCAGTACTTC,TRBV5-6,-,TRBJ2-7,-
CASSFLWDRGITEAFF,TGTGCCAGCAGTTTTTTGTGGGACAGGGGAATCACTGAAGCTTTCTTT,TRBV27,TRBD1,TRBJ1-1,-
CASSFSSGKNTEAFF,TGTGCCAGCAGCTTTAGCTCGGGAAAGAACACTGAAGCTTTCTTT,TRBV7-2,-,TRBJ1-1,-
CASSHNDRVREETQYF,TGTGCCAGCAGCCACAATGACAGGGTTCGAGAGGAGACCCAGTACTTC,TRBV5-8,TRBD1,TRBJ2-5,-
CASGPRDFTYEQYF,TGTGCTAGTGGCCCCAGGGATTTCACCTACGAGCAGTACTTC,TRBV12-5,-,TRBJ2-7,-
CASRKIRGGNQPQHF,TGTGCCAGTAGAAAAATCCGGGGTGGCAATCAGCCCCAGCATTTT,TRBV19,-,TRBJ1-5,-
CASSQFNQPQHF,TGTGCCAGCAGTCAATTTAATCAGCCCCAGCATTTT,TRBV27,-,TRBJ1-5,-
CASSTGGTPAYQETQYF,TGTGCCAGCAGCACTGGAGGGACACCAGCCTACCAAGAGACCCAGTACTTC,TRBV5-5,-,TRBJ2-5,once
CASSPDVNYGYTF,TGTGCCAGCAGTCCGGACGTAAACTATGGCTACACCTTC,TRBV6-4,-,TRBJ1-2,-
CASSTQGAGGQPQHF,TGTGCCAGCAGTACCCAGGGGGCGGGCGGTCAGCCCCAGCATTTT,TRBV28,TRBD1,TRBJ1-5,once
CASSLGWGEKLFF,TGTGCCAGCAGCTTAGGATGGGGGGAAAAACTGTTTTTT,TRBV7-2,-,TRBJ1-4,-
CASSLGLASYEQYF,TGTGCCAGCAGCCTAGGACTAGCGTCCTACGAGCAGTACTTC,TRBV7-2,TRBD2,TRBJ2-7,-
CASSPIPTDRNYGYTF,TGTGCCAGTAGTCCAATACCAACCGACAGGAACTATGGCTACACCTTC,TRBV19,-,TRBJ1-2,-
CASSPGQGYGYTF,TGTGCCAGCAGCCCGGGACAGGGTTATGGCTACACCTTC,TRBV12-3/TRBV12-4,TRBD1,TRBJ1-2,-